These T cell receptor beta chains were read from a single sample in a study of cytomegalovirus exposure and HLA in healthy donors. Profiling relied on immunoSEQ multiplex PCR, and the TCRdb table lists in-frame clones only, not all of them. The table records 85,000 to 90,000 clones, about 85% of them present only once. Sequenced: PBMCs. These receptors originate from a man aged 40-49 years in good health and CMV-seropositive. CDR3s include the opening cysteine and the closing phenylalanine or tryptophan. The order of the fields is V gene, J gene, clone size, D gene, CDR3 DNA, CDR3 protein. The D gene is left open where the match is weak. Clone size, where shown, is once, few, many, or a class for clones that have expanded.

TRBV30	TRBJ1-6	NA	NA	TGTGCCTGGAGTCCTGGGGGGAGCTCCTATAATTCACCCCTCCACTTT	CAWSPGGSSYNSPLHF
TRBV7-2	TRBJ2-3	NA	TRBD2	TGTGCCAGCAGCCCACTAGCGGGCTCGGGTACGCAGTATTTT	CASSPLAGSGTQYF
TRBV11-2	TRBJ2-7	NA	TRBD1	TGTGCCAGCAGCCCGACAGGGGCCGAGCAGTACTTC	CASSPTGAEQYF
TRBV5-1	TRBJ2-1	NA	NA	TGCGCCAGCAGCTTGGGAGGTAGATCGAATGAGCAGTTCTTC	CASSLGGRSNEQFF
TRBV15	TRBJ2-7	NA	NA	TGTGCCACCAGCAGGGGAGAGGCAGGGGATTACGAGCAGTACTTC	CATSRGEAGDYEQYF
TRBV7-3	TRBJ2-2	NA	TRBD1	TGTGCCAGCAGCTACGGGACAGGGGCGGCCGGGGAGCTGTTTTTT	CASSYGTGAAGELFF
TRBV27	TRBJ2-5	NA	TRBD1	TGTGCCAGCAGTTTAACAGGGGGCTGGGAGACCCAGTACTTC	CASSLTGGWETQYF
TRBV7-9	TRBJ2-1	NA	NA	TGTGCCACCCTATCGACTTTGCTGTTTGGCAATGAGCAGTTCTTC	CATLSTLLFGNEQFF
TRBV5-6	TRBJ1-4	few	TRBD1	TGTGCCAGCAGCTCCCCAAGGACAGGCGGTGCAACTAATGAAAAACTGTTTTTT	CASSSPRTGGATNEKLFF
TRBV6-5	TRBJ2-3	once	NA	TGTGCCAGTGCGGGGGCTAGCGCAGATACGCAGTATTTT	CASAGASADTQYF
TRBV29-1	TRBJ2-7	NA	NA	TGCAGCGTGCGATTGGACGGGGGTTACGAGCAGTACTTC	CSVRLDGGYEQYF
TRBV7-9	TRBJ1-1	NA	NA	TGTGCCAGCCGGAGGAACACTGAAGCTTTCTTT	CASRRNTEAFF
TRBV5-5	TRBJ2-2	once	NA	TGTGCCAGCAGCACCGGGAGTGGGTCCGGGGAGCTGTTTTTT	CASSTGSGSGELFF
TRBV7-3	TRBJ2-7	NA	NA	TGTGCCAGCAGCTTACTTGCGGAAAGCTCCTACGAGCAGTACTTC	CASSLLAESSYEQYF
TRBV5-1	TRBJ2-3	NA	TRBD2	TGCGCCAGCAGCTATGCCGGGACTAGCGGTAGCACAGATACGCAGTATTTT	CASSYAGTSGSTDTQYF
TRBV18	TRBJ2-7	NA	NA	TGTGCCAGCTCACCACCCGGCTCCTACGAGCAGTACTTC	CASSPPGSYEQYF
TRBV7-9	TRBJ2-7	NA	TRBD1	TGTGCCAGCAGCTTAGCCGGACAGGGTATAAGCGAGCAGTACTTC	CASSLAGQGISEQYF
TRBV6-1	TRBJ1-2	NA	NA	TGTGCCAGCAGTTATCTCTATGGCTACACCTTC	CASSYLYGYTF
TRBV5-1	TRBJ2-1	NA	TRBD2	TGCGCCAGCACGGTAGCGGGGGGGCCGGAGAATGAGCAGTTCTTC	CASTVAGGPENEQFF
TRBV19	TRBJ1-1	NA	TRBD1	TGTGCCAGTAGTCTGACAGGGGGGACTGAAGCTTTCTTT	CASSLTGGTEAFF
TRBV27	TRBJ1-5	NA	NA	TGTGCCAGCAGTCCTCAGGGGAACCATAATCAGCCCCAGCATTTT	CASSPQGNHNQPQHF
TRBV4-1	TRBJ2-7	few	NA	TGCGCCAGCAGCCATCCGGCTAGTAACGTACCCTACGAGCAGTACTTC	CASSHPASNVPYEQYF
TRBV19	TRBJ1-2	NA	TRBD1	TGTGCCAGTAGTATAGTCATTAGGGGACAGGATTCTAACTATGGCTACACCTTC	CASSIVIRGQDSNYGYTF
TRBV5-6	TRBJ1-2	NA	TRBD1	TGTGCCAGCAGCTTGCAGGGGGACGACTATGGCTACACCTTC	CASSLQGDDYGYTF
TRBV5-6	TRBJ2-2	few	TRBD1	TGTGCCAGCAGCTCGAACGACAGGGCCACCGGGGAGCTGTTTTTT	CASSSNDRATGELFF
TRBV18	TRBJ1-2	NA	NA	TGTGCCAGCTCACAAGGGGCTAGCTATGGCTACACCTTC	CASSQGASYGYTF
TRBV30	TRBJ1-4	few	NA	TGTGCCTGGAGTAGGGGCACAACTAATGAAAAACTGTTTTTT	CAWSRGTTNEKLFF
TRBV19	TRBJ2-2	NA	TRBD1	TGTGCCAGCAGTAGGGGGACAGGGACCACCGGGGAGCTGTTTTTT	CASSRGTGTTGELFF
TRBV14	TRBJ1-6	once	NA	TGTGCCAGCAGCCTAGCGCCGAATTCACCCCTCCACTTT	CASSLAPNSPLHF
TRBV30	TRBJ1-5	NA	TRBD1	TGTGCCTGGAACGAGGGGACAGCCGGGCAGCCCCAGCATTTT	CAWNEGTAGQPQHF
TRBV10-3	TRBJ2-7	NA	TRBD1	TGTGCCATCAGTGAGTTTACAGGGGACGAGCAGTACTTC	CAISEFTGDEQYF